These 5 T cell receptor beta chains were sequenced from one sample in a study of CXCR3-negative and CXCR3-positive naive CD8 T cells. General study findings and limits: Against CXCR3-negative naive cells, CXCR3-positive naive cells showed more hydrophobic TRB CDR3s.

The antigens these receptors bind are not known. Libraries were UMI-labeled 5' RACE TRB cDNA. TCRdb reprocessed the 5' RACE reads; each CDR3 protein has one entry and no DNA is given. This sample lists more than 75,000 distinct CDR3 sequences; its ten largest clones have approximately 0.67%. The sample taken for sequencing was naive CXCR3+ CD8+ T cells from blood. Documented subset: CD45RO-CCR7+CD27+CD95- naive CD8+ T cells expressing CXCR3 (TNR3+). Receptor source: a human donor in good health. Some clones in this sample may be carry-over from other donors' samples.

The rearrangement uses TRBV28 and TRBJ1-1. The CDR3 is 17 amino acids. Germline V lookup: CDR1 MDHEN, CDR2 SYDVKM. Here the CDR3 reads CASSLTLGRPEGTEAFF.

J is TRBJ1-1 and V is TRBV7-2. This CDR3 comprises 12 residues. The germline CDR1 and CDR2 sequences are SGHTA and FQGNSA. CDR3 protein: CASSLWGTEAFF.

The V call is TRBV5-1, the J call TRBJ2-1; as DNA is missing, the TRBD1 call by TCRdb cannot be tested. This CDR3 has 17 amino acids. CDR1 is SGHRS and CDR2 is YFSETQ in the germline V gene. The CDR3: CASSLRTQGAVGNEQFF.

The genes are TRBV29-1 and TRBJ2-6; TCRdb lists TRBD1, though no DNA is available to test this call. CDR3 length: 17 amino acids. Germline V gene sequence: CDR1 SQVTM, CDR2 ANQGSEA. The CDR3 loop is CSVYPGTGDPGANVLTF.

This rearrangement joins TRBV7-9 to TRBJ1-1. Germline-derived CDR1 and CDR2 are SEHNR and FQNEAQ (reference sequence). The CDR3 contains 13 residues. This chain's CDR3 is CASSLGRNAEAFF.